The sequence of this T cell receptor (beta chain) was determined in a study of PD-1 blockade in classical Hodgkin lymphoma. General study results and limits: Newly diagnosed patients were reported to start with lower TCR diversity than healthy donors. Newly diagnosed patients and complete responders had comparable diversity at baseline.

Germline V lookup: CDR1 KGHSH, CDR2 LQKENI. V was shortened by 3 bases and J by 0 bases, with 11 bases between the two germline ends. The CDR3 is made up of 15 amino acids. Concerning this clone: Its specificity is unknown.

Time point indicated: cycle 4 day 1 (C4D1), after less than 7 weeks of nivolumab. Relapses following autologous stem cell transplantation were seen in all patients, with brentuximab vedotin exposure varying. Best responses included complete response and partial response; otherwise, the best response was progressive disease. TCRdb keeps only in-frame clones here, not all; method: immunoSEQ multiplex PCR. The sample comprises some 110,000 clones, roughly 90% of which are singletons, and under 20% rests with the top ten. This clonotype originated in a human donor with classical Hodgkin lymphoma. The starting material was peripheral blood mononuclear cells (PBMCs), obtained before the fourth cycle of nivolumab. V gene TRBV18 combines with J gene TRBJ1-1; D remains unclear. The CDR3: CASSPLGLMNTEAFF. The CDR3 region has the DNA TGTGCCAGCTCACCCCTCGGACTGATGAACACTGAAGCTTTCTTT.